This TCR beta chain was retrieved from a study of blood T cells in healthy people across ages. Study-wide results and limits: Nothing was known about donor CMV status, and this possibly confounded expanded clonotype changes. What prevented conclusive comparison of naive and antigen-experienced cells was that PBMCs were unsorted.

Trimming took off 7 bases at V and 0 bases at J, with 30 bases between the two ends. Germline V gene sequence: CDR1 MDHEN, CDR2 SYDVKM. This CDR3 is 20 amino acids long. A note on this clonotype: What it recognizes is unknown.

The study isolated at least 6 million PBMCs from each sample. Extractions gave at least 6 micrograms of total RNA per sample. A second PCR, run for roughly 6 to 11 cycles, used a sample-barcoded 5' primer plus a J-beta primer mix. MiXCR, applied by TCRdb to the 5' RACE reads, yields one record per CDR3 protein. The sample contains about 970,000 distinct CDR3 sequences, roughly half of which appear only once. Sequencing was carried out using blood. V and J are TRBV28 and TRBJ1-1; D gene uncertain. This receptor was taken from a woman aged 55-70 years in good health. CDR3: CASTIPSIVAGRYLNTEAFF. The CDR3, as DNA: TGTGCCAGCACCATTCCCTCAATAGTAGCGGGCAGATACTTGAACACTGAAGCTTTCTTT.